This TCR beta chain was sequenced in a study of regulatory T cells in long-lasting Graves disease. Points from the study as a whole: Repertoires from persistent disease leaned toward TRBV28, TRBJ1-2 and TRBJ2-5. Newly diagnosed Graves' patients exceeded persistent ones in TCR diversity. Limited samples may have lowered accuracy.

CDR1 is MNHNS, CDR2 SASEGT, per germline. The CDR3 extends over 17 amino acids. Library construction for TCR beta used iRepertoire HTBI primers and Arm-PCR of CDR3 regions. Source study methods: Identification yielded around 58 TRBV and more than 12 TRBJ segments across samples. TCRdb re-called the multiplex PCR reads through MiXCR, storing one row per CDR3 protein. TCRdb, not the original authors, processed these V and J calls. The repertoire includes 360,000 or so distinct CDR3 sequences, around 17% of them detected once, and approximately 30% sits in the top ten. A remark on this clonotype: Its antigen is as yet unknown. Sequence at one end of the junction differs from germline and may be a read error.

Stated time point: newly diagnosed GD, antithyroid drugs for less than 3 months. The TCR library was made from RNA extracted from PBMCs. Another study also made use of these data, one on T cells in Graves' hyperthyroidism and ophthalmopathy.

V and J are TRBV6-1 and TRBJ2-5, with 14 bases fitting TRBD2. The clonotype originates from a man aged 40-49 years with Graves disease. Specimen: peripheral blood mononuclear cells (PBMCs), collected at new diagnosis, from a patient treated with antithyroid drugs. The CDR3 DNA reads as TGTGCCAGCAGTCACCGGACTAGCGGGGGGAACCAAGGGACCCAGTACTTC. The encoded protein is CASSHRTSGGNQGTQYF.